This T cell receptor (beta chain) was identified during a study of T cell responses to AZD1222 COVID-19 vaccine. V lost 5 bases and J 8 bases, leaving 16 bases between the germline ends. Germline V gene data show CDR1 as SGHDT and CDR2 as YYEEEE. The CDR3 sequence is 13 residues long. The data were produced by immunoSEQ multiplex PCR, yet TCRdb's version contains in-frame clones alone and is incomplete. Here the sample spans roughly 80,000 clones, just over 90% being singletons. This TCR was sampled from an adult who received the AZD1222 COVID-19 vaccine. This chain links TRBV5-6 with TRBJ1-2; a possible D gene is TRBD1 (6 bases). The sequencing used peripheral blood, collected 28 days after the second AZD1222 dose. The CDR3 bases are TGTGCCAGCAGTCCGCGGGGGGCGCGGGGCTACACCTTC. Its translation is CASSPRGARGYTF.